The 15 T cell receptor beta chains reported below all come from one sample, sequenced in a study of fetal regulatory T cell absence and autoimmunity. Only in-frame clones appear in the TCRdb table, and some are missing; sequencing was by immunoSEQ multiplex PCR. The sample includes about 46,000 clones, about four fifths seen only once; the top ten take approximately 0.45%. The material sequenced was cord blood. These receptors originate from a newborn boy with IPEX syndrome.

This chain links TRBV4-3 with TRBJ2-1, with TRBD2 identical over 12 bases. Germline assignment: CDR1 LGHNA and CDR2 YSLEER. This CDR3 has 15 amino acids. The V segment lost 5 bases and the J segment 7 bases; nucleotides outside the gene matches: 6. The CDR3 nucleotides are TGCGCCAGCAGCTATCTAGCGGGGGGGCATAATGAGCAGTTCTTC. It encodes CASSYLAGGHNEQFF.

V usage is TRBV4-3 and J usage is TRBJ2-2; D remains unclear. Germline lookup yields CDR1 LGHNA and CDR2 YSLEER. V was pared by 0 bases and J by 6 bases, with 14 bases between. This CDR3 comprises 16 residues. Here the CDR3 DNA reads TGCGCCAGCAGCCAAGAGGTCTCCCGCTGGTCCGGGGAGCTGTTTTTT. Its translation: CASSQEVSRWSGELFF.

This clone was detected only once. CDR3 loop: CASSYQGRGSYEQYF. The CDR3 nucleotides are TGTGCCAGCAGCTACCAGGGGAGGGGATCCTACGAGCAGTACTTC. The chain combines TRBV7-2 with TRBJ2-7, with a possible D match to TRBD2 (7 bases). V lost 4 bases, J lost 1 base, and 14 bases lay in between. Germline values: CDR1 SGHTA, CDR2 FQGNSA. This CDR3 region has 15 residues.

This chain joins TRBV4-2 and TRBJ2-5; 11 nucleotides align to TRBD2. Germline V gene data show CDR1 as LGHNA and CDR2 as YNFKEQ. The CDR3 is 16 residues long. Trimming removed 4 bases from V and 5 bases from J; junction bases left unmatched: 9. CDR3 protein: CASSLTPLAGGETQYF. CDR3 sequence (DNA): TGTGCCAGCAGCCTAACACCCCTAGCGGGAGGCGAGACCCAGTACTTC.

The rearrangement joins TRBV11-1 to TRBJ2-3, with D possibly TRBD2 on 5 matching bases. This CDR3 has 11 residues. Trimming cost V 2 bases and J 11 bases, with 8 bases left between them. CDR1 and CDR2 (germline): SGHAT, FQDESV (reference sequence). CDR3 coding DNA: TGTGCCAGCAGCTTAACGGAGGAGCAGTATTTT. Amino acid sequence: CASSLTEEQYF. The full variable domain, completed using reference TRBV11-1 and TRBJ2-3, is EAEVAQSPRYKITEKSQAVAFWCDPISGHATLYWYRQILGQGPELLVQFQDESVVDDSQLPKDRFSAERLKGVDSTLKIQPAELGDSAMYLCASSLTEEQYFGPGTRLTVL.

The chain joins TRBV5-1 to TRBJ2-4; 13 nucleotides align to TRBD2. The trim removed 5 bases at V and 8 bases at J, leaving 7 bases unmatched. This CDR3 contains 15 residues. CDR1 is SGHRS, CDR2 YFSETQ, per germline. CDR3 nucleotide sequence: TGCGCCAGCAGTACTAGCGGGGGGGCGAGTGACATTCAGTACTTC. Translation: CASSTSGGASDIQYF.

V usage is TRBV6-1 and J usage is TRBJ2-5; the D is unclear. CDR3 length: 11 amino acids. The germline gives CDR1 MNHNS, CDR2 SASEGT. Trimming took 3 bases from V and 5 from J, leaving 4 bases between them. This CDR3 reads CASSETETQYF. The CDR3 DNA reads TGTGCCAGCAGTGAGACGGAGACCCAGTACTTC.

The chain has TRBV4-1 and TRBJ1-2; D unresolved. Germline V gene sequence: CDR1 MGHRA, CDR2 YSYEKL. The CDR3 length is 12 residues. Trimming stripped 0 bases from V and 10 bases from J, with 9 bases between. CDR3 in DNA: TGCGCCAGCAGCCAAGATGGGGTCCACTACACCTTC. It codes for CASSQDGVHYTF.

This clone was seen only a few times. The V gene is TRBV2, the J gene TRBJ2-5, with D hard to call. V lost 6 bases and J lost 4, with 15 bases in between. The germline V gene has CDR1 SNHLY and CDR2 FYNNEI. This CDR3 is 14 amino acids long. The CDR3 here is CASSQRAGGETQYF. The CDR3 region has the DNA TGTGCCAGCAGCCAAAGGGCAGGTGGAGAGACCCAGTACTTC.

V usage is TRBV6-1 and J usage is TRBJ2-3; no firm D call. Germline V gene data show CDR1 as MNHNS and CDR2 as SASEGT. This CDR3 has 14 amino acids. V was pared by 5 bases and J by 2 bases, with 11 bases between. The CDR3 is CASSLRPSTDTQYF. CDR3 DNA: TGTGCCAGCAGTCTCCGGCCTTCCACAGATACGCAGTATTTT.

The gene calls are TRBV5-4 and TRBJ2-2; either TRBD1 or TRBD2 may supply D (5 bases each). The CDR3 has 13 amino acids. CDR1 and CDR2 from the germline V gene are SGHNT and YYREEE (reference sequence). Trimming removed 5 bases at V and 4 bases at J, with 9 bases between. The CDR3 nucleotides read TGTGCCAGCAGACGTGGGGGCACCGGGGAGCTGTTTTTT. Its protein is CASRRGGTGELFF.

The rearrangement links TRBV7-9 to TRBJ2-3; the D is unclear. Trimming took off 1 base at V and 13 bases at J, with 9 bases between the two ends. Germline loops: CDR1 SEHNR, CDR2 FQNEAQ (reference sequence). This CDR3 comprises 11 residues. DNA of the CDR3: TGTGCCAGCAGCTTAGGCCCCACGAAGTATTTT. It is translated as CASSLGPTKYF.

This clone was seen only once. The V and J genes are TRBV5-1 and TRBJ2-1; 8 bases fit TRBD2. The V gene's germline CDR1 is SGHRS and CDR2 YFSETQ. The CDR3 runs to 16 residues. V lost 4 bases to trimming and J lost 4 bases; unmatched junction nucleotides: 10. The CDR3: CASSEWGLVPYNEQFF. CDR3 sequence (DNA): TGCGCCAGCAGCGAGTGGGGACTAGTCCCTTACAATGAGCAGTTCTTC.

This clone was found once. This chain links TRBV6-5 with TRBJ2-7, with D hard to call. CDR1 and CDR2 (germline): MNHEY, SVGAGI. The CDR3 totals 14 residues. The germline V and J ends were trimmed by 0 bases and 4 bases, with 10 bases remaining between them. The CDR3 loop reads CASSYSRNFYEQYF. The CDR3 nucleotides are TGTGCCAGCAGTTACTCGAGGAATTTTTACGAGCAGTACTTC.

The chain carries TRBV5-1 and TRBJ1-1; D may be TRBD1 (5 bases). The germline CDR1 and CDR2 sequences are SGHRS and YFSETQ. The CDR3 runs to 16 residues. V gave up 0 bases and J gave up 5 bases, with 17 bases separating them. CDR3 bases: TGCGCCAGCAGCTTGGAGTTCCGGCAGGGCGGGACTGAAGCTTTCTTT. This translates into CASSLEFRQGGTEAFF.